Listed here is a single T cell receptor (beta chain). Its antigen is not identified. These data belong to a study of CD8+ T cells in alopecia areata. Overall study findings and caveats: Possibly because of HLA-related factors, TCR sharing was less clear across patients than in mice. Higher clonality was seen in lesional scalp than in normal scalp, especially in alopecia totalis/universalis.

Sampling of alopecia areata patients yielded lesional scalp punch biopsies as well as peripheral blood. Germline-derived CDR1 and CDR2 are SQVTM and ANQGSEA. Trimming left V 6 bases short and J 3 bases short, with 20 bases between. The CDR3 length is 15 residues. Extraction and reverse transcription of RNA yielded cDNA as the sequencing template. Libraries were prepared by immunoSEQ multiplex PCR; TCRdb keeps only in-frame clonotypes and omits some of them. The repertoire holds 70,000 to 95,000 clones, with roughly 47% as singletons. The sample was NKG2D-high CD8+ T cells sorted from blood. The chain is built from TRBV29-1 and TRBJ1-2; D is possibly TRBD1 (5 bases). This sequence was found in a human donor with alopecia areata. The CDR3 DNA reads TGCAGCGTAAACGCTGGGACGGGTGGGGACTATGGCTACACCTTC. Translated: CSVNAGTGGDYGYTF. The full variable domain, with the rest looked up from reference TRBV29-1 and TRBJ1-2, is SAVISQKPSRDICQRGTSLTIQCQVDSQVTMMFWYRQQPGQSLTLIATANQGSEATYESGFVIDKFPISRPNLTFSTLTVSNMSPEDSSIYLCSVNAGTGGDYGYTFGSGTRLTVV.